The rows below give T cell receptor beta chains drawn from one sample of a study of blood T cell repertoires in COVID-19. Method: immunoSEQ multiplex PCR; TCRdb's copy keeps in-frame clones and lacks some. The sample holds about 170,000 clones, about 80% seen once. Sequencing was carried out using peripheral blood. The receptors stem from a woman of 80 years or more with acute or convalescent COVID-19. Both conserved end residues are part of each CDR3. The D gene is left open where the match is weak. Size tells how often a clone was seen (once, few, many) or the class of an expanded clone, and some rows leave it out.

TGTGCCAGCAGCCAGGTAGACGGGGTAAAGAGCTCCTACAATGAGCAGTTCTTC | CASSQVDGVKSSYNEQFF | TRBJ2-1 | TRBV14 | NA | NA
TGTGCCAGCAGTGATGCCCGGACCGGGGACACTGAAGCTTTCTTT | CASSDARTGDTEAFF | TRBJ1-1 | TRBV25-1 | NA | NA
TGTGCCAGCAGTCCTCGTACCGGAGCTCTCTATGGCTACACCTTC | CASSPRTGALYGYTF | TRBJ1-2 | TRBV6-5 | NA | NA
TGCGCCAGCAGTGAGATGGCGAGCGGGAGCTACAATGAGCAGTTCTTC | CASSEMASGSYNEQFF | TRBJ2-1 | TRBV10-1 | NA | TRBD2
TGTGCCAGCAGTTGGACTAGCGCGACCTACGAGCAGTACTTC | CASSWTSATYEQYF | TRBJ2-7 | TRBV6-2/TRBV6-3 | NA | TRBD2
TGTGCCAGCAGCCCCACCCGGCAGGGGGCGCGTGGAGAGCAGTACTTC | CASSPTRQGARGEQYF | TRBJ2-7 | TRBV7-2 | NA | TRBD1
TGCAGTGCTAGTACCGAGACAGGGGACCGTGAAAAACTGTTTTTT | CSASTETGDREKLFF | TRBJ1-4 | TRBV20-1 | few | TRBD1
TGTGCCACCAGTGATTTGGTCGGTGGCTACACCTTC | CATSDLVGGYTF | TRBJ1-2 | TRBV24-1 | NA | NA
TGTGCCTGGAGAGGGGACTATCCAGATACGCAGTATTTT | CAWRGDYPDTQYF | TRBJ2-3 | TRBV30 | NA | TRBD2
TGTGCCAGCAGTGAACGCAGGGGGCGCAGCACTGAAGCTTTCTTT | CASSERRGRSTEAFF | TRBJ1-1 | TRBV25-1 | NA | TRBD1
TGTGCCAGCAGCCAGACTAGCGGGAGAGGTACAGATACGCAGTATTTT | CASSQTSGRGTDTQYF | TRBJ2-3 | TRBV2 | NA | TRBD2
TGTGCCAGCATTCCGTGGACTGGAGCCTACGAGCAGTACTTC | CASIPWTGAYEQYF | TRBJ2-7 | TRBV27 | NA | NA
TGTGCCAGCTCAGGAGACAGGGTCGAGCAGTACTTC | CASSGDRVEQYF | TRBJ2-7 | TRBV18 | NA | TRBD1